A selection of T cell receptor beta chains follows, all from one sample in a study of T cells in Graves' hyperthyroidism and ophthalmopathy. TCRdb fed the multiplex PCR reads into MiXCR, producing one record per CDR3 protein. The profile covers about 640,000 distinct CDR3 sequences, with under 25% appearing a single time and 30% to 40% taken by the ten largest. The specimen was blood. The receptors come from a man between 25 and 39 years old with Graves' ophthalmopathy. CDR3s include the opening cysteine and the closing phenylalanine or tryptophan. D genes are given only for firm matches. Expanded clones get a size class; other rows say once, few or many, or leave the size out.

cdr3_aa | cdr3_nt | d_call | v_call | clone_size | j_call
CASSAPRGLAGGSSYNEQFF | TGTGCCAGCAGCGCACCCCGGGGACTAGCGGGCGGGAGCTCCTACAATGAGCAGTTCTTC | TRBD2 | TRBV9 | . | TRBJ2-1
CASSDRVGRSYEQYF | TGTGCCAGCAGTGATAGGGTGGGACGGAGCTACGAGCAGTACTTC | . | TRBV6-1 | many | TRBJ2-7
CASTSSLAFEQYF | TGTGCCAGCACCTCTTCCCTAGCGTTCGAGCAGTACTTC | . | TRBV12-3/TRBV12-4 | . | TRBJ2-7
CASSGSGGYQPQHF | TGTGCCAGCAGTGGCTCAGGGGGATATCAGCCCCAGCATTTT | TRBD1 | TRBV6-1 | many | TRBJ1-5
CASSLDADRFSHEQYF | TGTGCCAGCAGCTTAGACGCGGATCGCTTCTCGCATGAGCAGTACTTC | . | TRBV11-2 | many | TRBJ2-7
CSANPSTSLQETQYF | TGCAGTGCTAACCCCTCTACTAGTCTCCAAGAGACCCAGTACTTC | . | TRBV20-1 | few | TRBJ2-5
CASSLEGSIYEQYF | TGTGCCAGCAGTTTAGAGGGCAGCATCTACGAGCAGTACTTC | . | TRBV27 | few | TRBJ2-7
CATGEGADEQFF | TGTGCCACGGGGGAAGGGGCCGATGAGCAGTTCTTC | . | TRBV28 | . | TRBJ2-1
CASSLWGVTDTQYF | TGTGCCAGCAGTTTATGGGGAGTCACAGATACGCAGTATTTT | . | TRBV12-3/TRBV12-4 | . | TRBJ2-3
CASSLGPYNSPLHF | TGTGCCAGCAGCTTGGGCCCCTATAATTCACCCCTCCACTTT | . | TRBV11-2 | . | TRBJ1-6
CASSLVQGLQETQYF | TGTGCCAGCAGCTTGGTTCAGGGACTACAAGAGACCCAGTACTTC | TRBD2 | TRBV5-6 | many | TRBJ2-5
CASMGGDSPYEQYF | TGTGCCAGCATGGGGGGGGATTCCCCCTACGAGCAGTACTTC | TRBD2 | TRBV7-9 | few | TRBJ2-7
CASSLSRGLTEAFF | TGCGCCAGCAGCCTTAGTAGGGGCCTTACTGAAGCTTTCTTT | . | TRBV4-1 | . | TRBJ1-1
CASSRKQAHEQYF | TGTGCCAGCAGTCGGAAGCAAGCCCACGAGCAGTACTTC | . | TRBV6-2/TRBV6-3 | . | TRBJ2-7
CASKALQGSLDTEAFF | TGTGCCAGCAAAGCCCTACAGGGTTCGTTGGACACTGAAGCTTTCTTT | . | TRBV6-2/TRBV6-3 | few | TRBJ1-1
CASSPRGQNIQYF | TGTGCCAGCAGTCCTCGGGGGCAAAACATTCAGTACTTC | . | TRBV28 | many | TRBJ2-4
CSAEDRGRTEAFF | TGCAGTGCTGAGGACAGGGGGCGGACTGAAGCTTTCTTT | TRBD1 | TRBV20-1 | few | TRBJ1-1
CSASSPTNTGELFF | TGCAGTGCTTCGTCACCTACGAACACCGGGGAGCTGTTTTTT | . | TRBV20-1 | . | TRBJ2-2
CASSPWANYEQYF | TGTGCCAGCAGCCCATGGGCCAACTACGAGCAGTACTTC | . | TRBV7-9 | many | TRBJ2-7
CASTSPTGFFYGYTF | TGTGCCAGCACCTCACCGACAGGGTTCTTCTATGGCTACACCTTC | TRBD1 | TRBV6-1 | . | TRBJ1-2
CASSQEPPVGGTEAFF | TGCGCCAGCAGCCAAGAACCGCCGGTGGGGGGCACTGAAGCTTTCTTT | . | TRBV4-1 | many | TRBJ1-1
CSAEDIGEQYF | TGCAGTGCGGAGGACATCGGCGAGCAGTACTTC | . | TRBV20-1 | many | TRBJ2-7
CASSLVDFANTEAFF | TGCGCCAGCAGCTTGGTTGACTTCGCGAACACTGAAGCTTTCTTT | . | TRBV5-1 | . | TRBJ1-1
CATLSGTYEQYF | TGTGCCACCTTGTCAGGAACCTACGAGCAGTACTTC | . | TRBV28 | . | TRBJ2-7
CASRPGQPAYEQYF | TGTGCCAGCAGACCGGGACAGCCTGCCTACGAGCAGTACTTC | TRBD1 | TRBV6-1 | few | TRBJ2-7
CATSVMAEQFF | TGTGCCACCAGTGTAATGGCTGAGCAGTTCTTC | . | TRBV24-1 | . | TRBJ2-1
CASTDKGIIAKNIQYF | TGTGCCAGCACTGACAAGGGGATAATAGCCAAAAACATTCAGTACTTC | . | TRBV12-3/TRBV12-4 | few | TRBJ2-4
CASRNQQGYERFF | TGTGCCAGTAGGAATCAACAGGGCTATGAGCGGTTCTTC | . | TRBV19 | . | TRBJ2-1
CAFREGSSGNTIYF | TGTGCCTTCAGAGAAGGGAGCTCTGGAAACACCATATATTTT | . | TRBV30 | . | TRBJ1-3
CASSSSEGVQFF | TGTGCCAGCAGCTCCTCCGAGGGGGTGCAGTTCTTC | . | TRBV7-3 | . | TRBJ2-1
CASSGRLAGEGETQYF | TGTGCCAGCAGCGGGAGATTAGCGGGAGAAGGAGAGACCCAGTACTTC | TRBD2 | TRBV5-4 | once | TRBJ2-5
CASSLVAEQFF | TGTGCCAGCAGCTTAGTTGCTGAGCAGTTCTTC | . | TRBV7-2 | many | TRBJ2-1
CATSRDRNYEQYF | TGTGCCACCAGCAGAGATCGGAACTACGAGCAGTACTTC | . | TRBV15 | many | TRBJ2-7
CASSPQQGQETQYF | TGCGCCAGCAGCCCTCAACAGGGGCAAGAGACCCAGTACTTC | TRBD1 | TRBV4-1 | few | TRBJ2-5
CASSQDRPLAGVYEQYF | TGTGCCAGCAGCCAAGATCGCCCCCTAGCGGGAGTCTACGAGCAGTACTTC | TRBD2 | TRBV4-2 | . | TRBJ2-7
CASSFARRNEQFF | TGTGCCAGCAGTTTTGCCAGACGCAATGAGCAGTTCTTC | . | TRBV28 | . | TRBJ2-1
CASTLGGTLNGGELFF | TGCGCCAGCACCCTTGGTGGGACTCTCAATGGCGGGGAGCTGTTTTTT | . | TRBV5-1 | . | TRBJ2-2
CASSLAYDREVGAFF | TGTGCCAGCAGCTTGGCCTACGACAGGGAGGTAGGAGCTTTCTTT | TRBD1 | TRBV5-8 | . | TRBJ1-1
CAWIRLAGDTGELFF | TGTGCCTGGATTAGACTAGCGGGAGATACCGGGGAGCTGTTTTTT | TRBD2 | TRBV30 | many | TRBJ2-2
CASSFLDMNTEAFF | TGCGCCAGCAGCTTTCTAGATATGAACACTGAAGCTTTCTTT | . | TRBV5-1 | few | TRBJ1-1
CSAKQGFSGANVLTF | TGCAGTGCAAAACAGGGGTTCTCTGGGGCCAACGTCCTGACTTTC | TRBD1 | TRBV20-1 | . | TRBJ2-6
CASSLATLGTAKETQYF | TGTGCCAGCAGTCTAGCCACCCTCGGGACAGCAAAAGAGACCCAGTACTTC | TRBD1 | TRBV2 | many | TRBJ2-5
CASSFPSGTWNGYTF | TGTGCCAGCAGCTTTCCCTCAGGAACTTGGAATGGCTACACCTTC | . | TRBV5-6 | . | TRBJ1-2
CASSSTGGRNEQYF | TGTGCCAGCAGCTCGACAGGGGGCCGAAACGAGCAGTACTTC | TRBD1 | TRBV7-8 | many | TRBJ2-7
CASSLEGKNTGELFF | TGTGCCAGCAGTTTAGAGGGGAAGAACACCGGGGAGCTGTTTTTT | . | TRBV12-3/TRBV12-4 | . | TRBJ2-2
CASSPHPLAGAYNEQFF | TGTGCCAGCAGCCCACACCCTCTAGCGGGAGCGTACAATGAGCAGTTCTTC | TRBD2 | TRBV3-1 | . | TRBJ2-1
CSVEGQPGAATLERTF | TGCAGCGTTGAGGGGCAACCCGGAGCCGCAACCCTAGAACGCACCTTC | . | TRBV29-1 | . | TRBJ1-2
CATSDPTGQGGNEQFF | TGTGCCACCAGTGACCCCACGGGACAGGGGGGCAATGAGCAGTTCTTC | TRBD1 | TRBV24-1 | many | TRBJ2-1
CASSFVVSPGNTIYF | TGTGCCAGCAGTTTCGTAGTGTCGCCTGGAAACACCATATATTTT | . | TRBV28 | few | TRBJ1-3
CASSGLPNQPQHF | TGTGCCAGCAGTGGACTTCCCAATCAGCCCCAGCATTTT | . | TRBV2 | many | TRBJ1-5
CASSLEQGSNTEAFF | TGTGCCAGCAGCTTGGAGCAGGGTTCTAACACTGAAGCTTTCTTT | . | TRBV5-4 | few | TRBJ1-1
CSVDGTRDYEQFF | TGCAGCGTTGATGGGACTAGGGACTATGAGCAGTTCTTC | TRBD2 | TRBV29-1 | few | TRBJ2-1
CASSDQGRYNEQFF | TGTGCCAGCAGTGATCAGGGCCGCTACAATGAGCAGTTCTTC | . | TRBV2 | many | TRBJ2-1
CASSSGRRDLETQYF | TGTGCCAGCAGCTCGGGTCGACGGGATTTGGAGACCCAGTACTTC | . | TRBV7-8 | many | TRBJ2-5
CASSYDFQLNSPLHF | TGTGCCAGCAGTTACGATTTTCAATTGAATTCACCCCTCCACTTT | . | TRBV6-5 | few | TRBJ1-6
CASSPSRSLGGTEAFF | TGCGCCAGCAGCCCTTCGCGAAGCCTCGGGGGCACTGAAGCTTTCTTT | . | TRBV4-3 | . | TRBJ1-1
CASRYTGNNEKLFF | TGTGCCAGCAGGTATACAGGGAATAATGAAAAACTGTTTTTT | . | TRBV12-3/TRBV12-4 | few | TRBJ1-4